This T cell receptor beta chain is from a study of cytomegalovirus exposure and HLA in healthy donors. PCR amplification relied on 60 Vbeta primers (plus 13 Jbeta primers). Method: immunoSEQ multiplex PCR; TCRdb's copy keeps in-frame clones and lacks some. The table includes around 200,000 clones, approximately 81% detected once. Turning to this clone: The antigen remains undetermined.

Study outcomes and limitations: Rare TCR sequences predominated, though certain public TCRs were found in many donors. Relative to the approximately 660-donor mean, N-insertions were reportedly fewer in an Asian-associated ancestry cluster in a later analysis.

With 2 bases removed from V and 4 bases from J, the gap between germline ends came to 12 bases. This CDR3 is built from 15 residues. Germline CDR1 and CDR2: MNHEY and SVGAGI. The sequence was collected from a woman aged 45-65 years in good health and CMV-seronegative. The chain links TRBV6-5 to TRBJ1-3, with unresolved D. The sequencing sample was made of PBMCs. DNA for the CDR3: TGTGCCAGCAGTTACGGCGAGGGATCGGGAAACACCATATATTTT. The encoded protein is CASSYGEGSGNTIYF.